This record covers a single T cell receptor beta chain. CDR3 length: 15 amino acids. The germline CDR1 and CDR2 sequences are SGHVT and SQSDAQ. The data originate from a study of tumor-infiltrating lymphocytes in oesophageal squamous cell carcinoma. In TCRdb, the PCR reads were re-called with MiXCR into one record per CDR3 protein. The sample includes under 15,000 distinct CDR3 sequences, 52% of them seen just once. The receptor's source is a female donor with esophageal squamous cell carcinoma. The chain combines TRBV7-4 with TRBJ2-5; D call uncertain. TRBJ2-7 explains the end of the DNA better; the J call may be wrong. The source material was esophageal tumor tissue. CDR3 protein: CASSLGWPSKNEQYF. The CDR3, as DNA: TGTGCCAGCAGCTTAGGTTGGCCGTCTAAGAACGAGCAGTACTTC.